A single sample gave rise to the 10 T cell receptor beta chains below, sequenced in a study of cytomegalovirus exposure and HLA in healthy donors. The study ran its PCR with 60 Vbeta and 13 Jbeta primers. Using immunoSEQ multiplex PCR, the repertoire was profiled, and TCRdb retains in-frame clones only, with some absent. Among 150,000 to 200,000 clones listed, over 75% were seen once. The sequencing input was PBMCs. These receptors all stem from a female donor in good health and CMV-seronegative.

The chain is built from TRBV29-1 and TRBJ1-1; 10 bases align to TRBD1. Germline CDR1 SQVTM, CDR2 ANQGSEA. Trimming took 3 bases from V and 8 from J; bases not matched to a gene: 3. This CDR3 contains 12 residues. The CDR3 sequence is CSVDGTGEEAFF. CDR3 nucleotide sequence: TGCAGCGTTGACGGGACAGGGGAAGAAGCTTTCTTT.

The chain couples TRBV28 to TRBJ2-6, with D unclear. CDR3 length: 15 residues. Germline V CDR1 and CDR2: MDHEN, SYDVKM. The V end was cut by 7 bases, the J end by 2 bases, with 12 bases between. CDR3 loop: CASTSTVAGANVLTF. The CDR3, as DNA: TGTGCCAGCACTTCCACAGTGGCTGGGGCCAACGTCCTGACTTTC.

The chain is built from TRBV30 and TRBJ1-6; 7 nucleotides agree with TRBD1. Germline values: CDR1 GTSNPN, CDR2 SVGIG (reference sequence). The CDR3 has 13 residues. J gave up 10 bases and V 7 bases, and 10 bases lay outside the gene matches. CDR3 DNA sequence: TGTGCCTCGAATGACCAGGGGGTATCACCCCTCCACTTT. Translated: CASNDQGVSPLHF.

The sample holds one count of this clone. The chain uses TRBV27 and TRBJ1-5, with 7 bases that match TRBD1. The CDR3 contains 15 residues. Germline V gene data show CDR1 as MNHEY and CDR2 as SMNVEV (reference sequence). V was clipped by 4 bases and J by 4 bases; unmatched bases: 7. CDR3 amino acids: CASSSLGQQNQPQHF. CDR3 DNA sequence: TGTGCCAGCAGTTCCTTGGGACAGCAAAATCAGCCCCAGCATTTT.

The V gene is TRBV11-3, the J gene TRBJ2-2; possibly TRBD1 for D (6 bases). V was shortened by 6 bases and J by 2 bases, with 16 bases between the two germline ends. CDR1 and CDR2 from the germline V gene are SGHNT and YENEEA. CDR3 size: 16 residues. The CDR3 coding sequence is TGTGCCAGCAGTTTCGGGACACTTGGCAACACCGGGGAGCTGTTTTTT. Translation: CASSFGTLGNTGELFF.

The chain has TRBV9 and TRBJ2-5; TRBD1 is a possible D gene (5 bases). Germline CDR1 SGDLS, CDR2 YYNGEE. The CDR3 contains 15 residues. V dropped 0 bases and J dropped 5 bases, with 14 bases sitting between them. CDR3 sequence: CASSVEGFEGETQYF. The CDR3 nucleotides read TGTGCCAGCAGCGTAGAGGGGTTTGAAGGGGAGACCCAGTACTTC. The full variable domain, rest sourced from reference TRBV9 and TRBJ2-5, is DSGVTQTPKHLITATGQRVTLRCSPRSGDLSVYWYQQSLDQGLQFLIQYYNGEERAKGNILERFSAQQFPDLHSELNLSSLELGDSALYFCASSVEGFEGETQYFGPGTRLLVL.

This chain uses TRBV9 with TRBJ1-2, with a weak D call TRBD1 (5 bases). The germline gives CDR1 SGDLS, CDR2 YYNGEE. V was shortened by 4 bases and J by 4 bases, with 14 bases between the two germline ends. The CDR3 length is 14 residues. The CDR3 spells CASSPETGLYGYTF. CDR3 DNA: TGTGCCAGCAGCCCCGAGACGGGACTCTATGGCTACACCTTC.

This rearrangement joins TRBV30 to TRBJ2-4, with TRBD2 identical over 7 bases. The CDR3 runs 17 residues. J was trimmed by 0 bases and V by 2 bases; bases with no gene match: 10. Looked up from germline, CDR1 is GTSNPN and CDR2 is SVGIG (reference sequence). The CDR3 DNA reads as TGTGCCTGGAGTCGGGGGGAGGAGGACCTAGCCAAAAACATTCAGTACTTC. This gives the protein CAWSRGEEDLAKNIQYF.

This clone was counted a few times. The V and J genes are TRBV28 and TRBJ2-7; D ambiguous. The length of the CDR3 is 13 residues. The V gene lost 7 bases and the J gene lost 4 bases, with 14 bases spanning the gap. Germline CDR1 MDHEN, CDR2 SYDVKM. Here the CDR3 reads CASTTQVAYEQYF. In DNA form, the CDR3 reads TGTGCCAGCACCACCCAGGTCGCATACGAGCAGTACTTC.

The chain joins TRBV2 to TRBJ2-5; D is unresolved. The J call could be wrong; TRBJ2-7 is a better fit for the DNA end. CDR1 is SNHLY and CDR2 is FYNNEI in the germline V gene. The CDR3 extends over 12 amino acids. The CDR3 DNA reads as TGTGCCAGCAATAAAGATTCCTACGAGCAGTACTTC. Protein product: CASNKDSYEQYF.